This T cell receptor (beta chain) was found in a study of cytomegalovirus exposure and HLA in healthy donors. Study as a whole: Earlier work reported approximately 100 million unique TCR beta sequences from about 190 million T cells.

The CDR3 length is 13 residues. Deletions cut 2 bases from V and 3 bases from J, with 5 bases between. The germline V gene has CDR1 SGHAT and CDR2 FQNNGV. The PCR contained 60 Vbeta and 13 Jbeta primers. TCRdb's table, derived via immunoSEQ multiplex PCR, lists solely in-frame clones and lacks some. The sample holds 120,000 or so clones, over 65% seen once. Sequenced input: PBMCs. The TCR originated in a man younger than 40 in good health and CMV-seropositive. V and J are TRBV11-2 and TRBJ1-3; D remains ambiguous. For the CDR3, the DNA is TGTGCCAGCAGCTTATCGGTTGGAAACACCATATATTTT. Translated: CASSLSVGNTIYF.